Each of the 23 T cell receptor beta chains below was sequenced from the same sample in a study of blood T cells in healthy people across ages. PCR was performed a second time for roughly 7 to 12 cycles using a sample-barcoded 5' primer and a J-beta primer mix. Using its own MiXCR run on the 5' RACE reads, TCRdb lists one record per CDR3 protein. This table holds approximately 770,000 distinct CDR3 sequences, over 45% found once. Sequenced material: blood. The receptors stem from a man aged 25 to 40 in good health.

The V gene is TRBV4-1, the J gene TRBJ2-3; 11 nucleotides align to TRBD2. The CDR3 runs to 16 residues. The germline CDR1 and CDR2 sequences are MGHRA and YSYEKL. After removal of 4 bases from V and 5 bases from J, the junction contained 8 bases not matched to a gene. The CDR3 spells CASSRLLAGGEDTQYF. CDR3 bases: TGCGCCAGCAGCCGGCTCCTAGCGGGGGGCGAAGATACGCAGTATTTT.

V and J are TRBV5-1 and TRBJ2-3; possibly TRBD1 for D (6 bases). Trimming pared 2 bases from V and 3 bases from J, leaving 13 bases between. Germline CDR1 SGHRS, CDR2 YFSETQ. This CDR3 spans 15 amino acids. The CDR3 protein is CASSFDRPPTDTQYF. The CDR3 nucleotides read TGCGCCAGCAGCTTCGACAGGCCCCCTACAGATACGCAGTATTTT.

The CDR3 is CASRVGREQFF. The CDR3 nucleotides are TGTGCCAGCAGAGTCGGGAGAGAGCAGTTCTTC. The chain is built from TRBV2 and TRBJ2-1, with TRBD2 as a possible D gene (6 bases). V was trimmed by 6 bases and J by 10 bases, leaving 10 bases between them. The CDR3 contains 11 residues. CDR1 and CDR2 (germline): SNHLY, FYNNEI.

This clonotype was seen a few times. This chain joins TRBV6-2 or TRBV6-3 and TRBJ2-7; 8 bases line up with TRBD1. V shed 5 bases, J shed 0 bases, and the junction held 15 bases outside the gene matches. This CDR3 spans 18 amino acids. Germline-derived CDR1 and CDR2 are MNHEY and SVGEGT. The CDR3 coding sequence is TGTGCCAGCAGTGCAGCCTACCAGACAGGGGTGAGCTCCTACGAGCAGTACTTC. It yields the protein CASSAAYQTGVSSYEQYF.

This chain connects TRBV27 to TRBJ2-4; TRBD2 aligns across 7 bases. The J call may not be correct, given that the DNA end is closer to TRBJ2-7. The CDR3 contains 13 residues. Germline-derived CDR1 and CDR2 are MNHEY and SMNVEV (reference sequence). The CDR3: CASASGPAYEQYF. As DNA, the CDR3 is TGTGCCAGCGCTAGCGGACCCGCCTACGAGCAGTACTTC.

This sequence joins TRBV5-1 and TRBJ2-5; no firm D call. The length of the CDR3 is 15 residues. Germline V lookup: CDR1 SGHRS, CDR2 YFSETQ. V was shortened by 0 bases and J by 1 base, with 10 bases between the two germline ends. The CDR3 nucleotides are TGCGCCAGCAGCTTGGAGCTGGGCCCCCAAGAGACCCAGTACTTC. Translation: CASSLELGPQETQYF.

The J gene is TRBJ2-5, the V gene TRBV5-1; 14 bases are shared with TRBD2. Germline CDR1 is SGHRS and CDR2 is YFSETQ. Trimming cost V 3 bases and J 5 bases; bases outside gene matches: 6. The CDR3 runs to 16 residues. The CDR3: CASSYGLAGGVETQYF. CDR3 DNA sequence: TGCGCCAGCAGCTATGGACTAGCGGGGGGCGTGGAGACCCAGTACTTC.

This chain links TRBV7-2 with TRBJ2-7, with TRBD1 as a possible D gene (6 bases). V was shortened by 1 base and J by 2 bases, with 12 bases between the two germline ends. This CDR3 contains 15 residues. From germline, CDR1 is SGHTA and CDR2 FQGNSA. CDR3 coding DNA: TGTGCCAGCAGCTTAGGAATCCAGGGGACCTACGAGCAGTACTTC. Translating gives CASSLGIQGTYEQYF. Drawing the rest from reference TRBV7-2 and TRBJ2-7, the complete variable domain is GAGVSQSPSNKVTEKGKDVELRCDPISGHTALYWYRQSLGQGLEFLIYFQGNSAPDKSGLPSDRFSAERTGGSVSTLTIQRTQQEDSAVYLCASSLGIQGTYEQYFGPGTRLTVT.

The V gene is TRBV29-1, the J gene TRBJ1-2, with D unclear. This CDR3 is built from 13 residues. The germline gives CDR1 SQVTM, CDR2 ANQGSEA. Trimming took 2 bases from V and 4 from J, leaving 11 bases between them. This CDR3 is CSVELGPIYGYTF. CDR3 coding DNA: TGCAGCGTTGAACTGGGTCCCATCTATGGCTACACCTTC.

This chain joins TRBV5-4 and TRBJ2-1; TRBD2 matches 7 bases. Per the germline V gene, CDR1 is SGHNT and CDR2 is YYREEE (reference sequence). V dropped 2 bases and J dropped 7; count of bases not matched to a gene: 15. The CDR3 extends over 17 amino acids. The CDR3 reads CASSFPPGRRGRNEQFF. DNA of the CDR3: TGTGCCAGCAGCTTTCCCCCAGGGCGGCGGGGGAGGAATGAGCAGTTCTTC.

The chain has TRBV7-2 and TRBJ2-3; 8 bases map to TRBD2. The CDR3 sequence is 16 residues long. J was trimmed by 7 bases and V by 4 bases; bases with no gene match: 13. Germline-derived CDR1 and CDR2 are SGHTA and FQGNSA. CDR3 nucleotides: TGTGCCAGCAGCTCGGGAGGGGGTGCAGGGTTAAATACGCAGTATTTT. Protein sequence: CASSSGGGAGLNTQYF.

The chain carries TRBV11-2 and TRBJ1-2; 9 bases line up with TRBD1. The CDR3 covers 16 residues. The V and J ends lost 5 bases and 6 bases, in that order; junction bases with no gene match: 13. The V gene's germline CDR1 is SGHAT and CDR2 FQNNGV. The CDR3 DNA is TGTGCCAGCAGCCGATCACAGGGGGCGGCGTGGAATGGCTACACCTTC. The encoded protein is CASSRSQGAAWNGYTF.

In its sample, this clonotype was seen a few times. CDR3 coding DNA: TGTGCCAGCAGCTTAGGGGACACTTACTACGAGCAGTACTTC. Amino acid sequence: CASSLGDTYYEQYF. The chain joins TRBV7-2 to TRBJ2-7, with D tentatively TRBD1 (6 bases). This CDR3 is built from 14 residues. V lost 1 base, J lost 3 bases, and 10 bases lay in between. Germline V CDR1 and CDR2: SGHTA, FQGNSA.

The J gene is TRBJ1-1, the V gene TRBV3-1; D remains ambiguous. CDR3 length: 14 residues. Germline assignment: CDR1 LGHDT and CDR2 YNNKEL (reference sequence). V was pared by 0 bases and J by 6 bases, with 11 bases between. This chain's CDR3 is CASSQDITLAEAFF. DNA for the CDR3: TGTGCCAGCAGCCAAGACATTACCCTAGCTGAAGCTTTCTTT.

V gene TRBV5-1 combines with J gene TRBJ2-7; 9 nucleotides line up with TRBD1. The V gene's germline CDR1 is SGHRS and CDR2 YFSETQ. CDR3 length: 16 residues. The trim removed 4 bases at V and 5 bases at J, leaving 13 bases unmatched. For the CDR3, the DNA is TGCGCCAGCAGCGAATATTTCCCGGGACAGGGTCACGAGCAGTACTTC. Amino acids: CASSEYFPGQGHEQYF.

This sequence joins TRBV3-1 and TRBJ2-5; no clear D. The germline CDR1 and CDR2 sequences are LGHDT and YNNKEL (reference sequence). Trimming took off 1 base at V and 5 bases at J, with 11 bases between the two ends. The CDR3 loop spans 14 amino acids. This CDR3 is CASSQAEEKETQYF. The CDR3 DNA follows: TGTGCCAGCAGCCAAGCCGAAGAGAAGGAGACCCAGTACTTC.

This clonotype was picked up many times. The rearrangement links TRBV27 to TRBJ2-7, with 9 positions matching TRBD1. V lost 6 bases, J lost 1 base, and 4 bases stayed unmatched. CDR1 and CDR2 from the germline V gene are MNHEY and SMNVEV (reference sequence). This CDR3 has 14 residues. CDR3 protein: CASSWGTGSYEQYF. CDR3 coding DNA: TGTGCCAGCAGCTGGGGGACAGGGTCCTACGAGCAGTACTTC.

The chain carries TRBV7-2 and TRBJ1-1, with a tentative D call TRBD1 (6 bases). The CDR3 length is 13 residues. Germline V lookup: CDR1 SGHTA, CDR2 FQGNSA. Between the trimmed V and J ends, which lost 6 bases and 5 bases, there was a span of 13 bases. The chain's CDR3 is CASRALRGTEAFF. CDR3 nucleotides: TGTGCCAGCAGGGCCCTTAGGGGGACTGAAGCTTTCTTT.

This clonotype was recorded at least ten times. The chain couples TRBV7-2 to TRBJ2-7; a weak D match, TRBD1 (5 bases). In germline, CDR1 is SGHTA, CDR2 FQGNSA. Trimming stripped 2 bases from V and 3 bases from J, with 11 bases between. The CDR3 runs 14 residues. CDR3 sequence (DNA): TGTGCCAGCAGCTTAAACAGGAGAAGCTACGAGCAGTACTTC. Translated: CASSLNRRSYEQYF.

This sequence joins TRBV7-9 and TRBJ2-4; D is perhaps TRBD1 (5 bases). Trimming took off 2 bases at V and 6 bases at J, with 11 bases between the two ends. The V gene's germline CDR1 is SEHNR and CDR2 FQNEAQ (reference sequence). This CDR3 is 14 amino acids long. The CDR3 here is CASSLLQGGNIQYF. DNA for the CDR3: TGTGCCAGCAGCTTACTTCAGGGCGGAAACATTCAGTACTTC.

There are a few counts of this clonotype. This chain links TRBV27 with TRBJ2-3, with D perhaps matching TRBD1 or TRBD2 (5 bases each). The germline V gene has CDR1 MNHEY and CDR2 SMNVEV (reference sequence). This CDR3 has 12 amino acids. V lost 4 bases and J 11 bases, leaving 13 bases between the germline ends. In DNA form, the CDR3 reads TGTGCCAGCAGTTCAGAGAGGGGTAGGCAGTATTTT. Encoded protein: CASSSERGRQYF.

V usage is TRBV11-2 and J usage is TRBJ2-5; weak D call: TRBD1 (6 bases). This CDR3 spans 16 amino acids. The V end lost 1 base, the J end lost 5 bases, and 17 bases lay between the germline ends. Per germline, CDR1 SGHAT and CDR2 FQNNGV. The CDR3 sequence is CASSLGFRTARETQYF. For the CDR3, the DNA is TGTGCCAGCAGCTTAGGGTTTCGGACAGCTCGGGAGACCCAGTACTTC.

This rearrangement joins TRBV6-6 to TRBJ1-6; D is undetermined. The germline gives CDR1 MNHNY, CDR2 SVGAGI (reference sequence). The V gene lost 6 bases and the J gene lost 5 bases, with 14 bases spanning the gap. This CDR3 region has 15 residues. CDR3 bases: TGTGCCAGCAGCGAGACGACGGCGGATAATTCACCCCTCCACTTT. Protein: CASSETTADNSPLHF.